The entry that follows covers one T cell receptor (beta chain) sequence. The sample is drawn from a study of blood T cell repertoires in COVID-19. V lost 5 bases, J lost 8 bases, and 9 bases stayed unmatched. The germline V gene encodes CDR1 SGHAT and CDR2 FQNNGV. The CDR3 is made up of 15 amino acids. The assay was immunoSEQ multiplex PCR, and TCRdb's table has in-frame clones only and misses some. The data contain 140,000 to 150,000 clones, 60% to 85% of them singletons. The rearrangement uses TRBV11-2 and TRBJ1-4, with 9 nucleotides matching TRBD1. The source of this sequence is a man between 50 and 59 years old with acute or convalescent COVID-19. The sequenced sample consisted of peripheral blood. DNA for the CDR3: TGTGCCAGCAGCCATTACAGGGGGCAGGGGGAAAAACTGTTTTTT. It translates to CASSHYRGQGEKLFF.